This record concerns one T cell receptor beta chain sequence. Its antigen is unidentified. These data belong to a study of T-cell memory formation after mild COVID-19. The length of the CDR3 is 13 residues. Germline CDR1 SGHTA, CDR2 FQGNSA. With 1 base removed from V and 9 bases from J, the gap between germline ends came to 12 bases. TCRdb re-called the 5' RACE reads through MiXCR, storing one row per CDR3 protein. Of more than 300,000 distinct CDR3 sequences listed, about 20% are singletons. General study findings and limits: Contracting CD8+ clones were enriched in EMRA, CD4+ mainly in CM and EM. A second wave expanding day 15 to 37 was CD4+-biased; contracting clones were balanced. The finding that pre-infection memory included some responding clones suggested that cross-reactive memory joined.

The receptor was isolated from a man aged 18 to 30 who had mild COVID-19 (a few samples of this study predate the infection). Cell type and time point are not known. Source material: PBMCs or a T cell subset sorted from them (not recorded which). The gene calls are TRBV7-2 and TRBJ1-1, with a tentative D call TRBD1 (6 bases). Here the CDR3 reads CASSLVGQRKAFF. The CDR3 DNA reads TGTGCCAGCAGCTTAGTCGGACAGCGAAAAGCTTTCTTT.